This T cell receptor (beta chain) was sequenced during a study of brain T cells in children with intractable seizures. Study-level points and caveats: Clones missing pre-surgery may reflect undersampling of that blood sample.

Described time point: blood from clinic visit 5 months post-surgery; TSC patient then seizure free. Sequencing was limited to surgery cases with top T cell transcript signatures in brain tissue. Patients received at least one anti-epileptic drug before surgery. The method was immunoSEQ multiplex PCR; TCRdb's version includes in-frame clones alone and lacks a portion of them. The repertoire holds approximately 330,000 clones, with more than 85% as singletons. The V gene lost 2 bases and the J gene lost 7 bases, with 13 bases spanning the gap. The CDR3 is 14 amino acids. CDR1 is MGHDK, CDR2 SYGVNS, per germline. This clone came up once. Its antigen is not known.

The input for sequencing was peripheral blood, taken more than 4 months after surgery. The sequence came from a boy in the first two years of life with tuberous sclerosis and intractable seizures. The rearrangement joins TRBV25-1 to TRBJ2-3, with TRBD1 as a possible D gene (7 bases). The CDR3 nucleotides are TGTGCCAGCAGTGAACCAGGGGGGTATAATACGCAGTATTTT. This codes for CASSEPGGYNTQYF.